The 7 T cell receptor beta chains below all came from one sample that was sequenced in a study of T cells in Graves' hyperthyroidism and ophthalmopathy. Amplified TCR beta CDR3 regions derived from RNA transcripts. RT-PCR in the first round (using the HTBI primer set) targeted the TCR CDR3. Via MiXCR, TCRdb re-called the multiplex PCR reads, giving one row per CDR3 protein. The sample records hundreds of thousands of distinct CDR3 sequences, just over 35% being singletons. Sequencing used blood. These receptors all stem from a middle-aged woman with Graves' hyperthyroidism.

Only a few counts were recorded for this clonotype. CDR3 in amino acids: CASSYARAKSSYEQYF. The CDR3 region has the DNA TGTGCCAGCAGTTACGCGCGGGCTAAGAGCTCCTACGAGCAGTACTTC. The chain carries TRBV6-5 and TRBJ2-7; possible D gene TRBD2, 5 bases. The germline gives CDR1 MNHEY, CDR2 SVGAGI. The CDR3 has 16 residues. Trimming took 2 bases from V and 0 from J, leaving 14 bases between them.

This clonotype was seen many times. The chain joins TRBV20-1 to TRBJ1-6; the D is unclear. The germline V gene has CDR1 DFQATT and CDR2 SNEGSKA (reference sequence). Trimming pared 6 bases from V and 8 bases from J, leaving 8 bases between. This CDR3 has 11 amino acids. CDR3 sequence: CSARKDSPLHF. The DNA for the CDR3 is TGCAGTGCCCGAAAGGATTCACCCCTCCACTTT.

At least ten counts were recorded for this clonotype. V and J are TRBV7-8 and TRBJ1-1, with 9 positions matching TRBD1. The CDR3 covers 16 residues. Germline V lookup: CDR1 SGHVS, CDR2 FQNEAQ. V lost 3 bases and J lost 5; bases outside the gene matches: 10. The CDR3 spells CASSLTRSTGGTEAFF. CDR3 sequence (DNA): TGTGCCAGCAGCTTGACCCGTTCGACAGGGGGGACTGAAGCTTTCTTT.

With regard to this clonotype: A much larger clone lies one base from this, so it may be a read error. Given the absence of the conserved phenylalanine or tryptophan at the CDR3 end, a read error is likely. This sequence joins TRBV5-6 and TRBJ2-7, with D possibly being TRBD1 (6 bases). This CDR3 is 14 amino acids long. Trimming removed 3 bases from V and 3 bases from J, with 13 bases in between. CDR1 and CDR2 (germline): SGHDT, YYEEEE. This CDR3 reads CASSSPGHFYEQYL. In nucleotides, the CDR3 is TGTGCCAGCAGCTCGCCGGGACACTTCTACGAGCAGTACCTC.

Of note for this clonotype: Germline and junction disagree at one end, which may indicate a read error. The chain is built from TRBV6-5 and TRBJ1-2, with D unresolved. The CDR3 is made up of 11 amino acids. Germline CDR1 reads MNHEY; CDR2 reads SVGAGI. For the CDR3, the DNA is TGTGCCGGCAGTTTTGGCTATGGCTACACCTTC. This sequence encodes CAGSFGYGYTF.

This chain links TRBV25-1 with TRBJ2-2; D may be TRBD1 (5 bases). Trimming pared 7 bases from V and 3 bases from J, leaving 9 bases between. Looked up from germline, CDR1 is MGHDK and CDR2 is SYGVNS. The CDR3 loop spans 13 amino acids. The CDR3 nucleotides are TGTGCCAGCACCGACAGATACACCGGGGAGCTGTTTTTT. Translation gives CASTDRYTGELFF.

The chain links TRBV5-4 to TRBJ2-7; D is unclear. The DNA end is more similar to TRBJ2-1, so the J call may be wrong. The CDR3 sequence is 12 residues long. Germline CDR1 SGHNT, CDR2 YYREEE (reference sequence). The CDR3 is CASSFSYSEQFF. DNA of the CDR3: TGTGCCAGCAGCTTTAGCTACTCCGAGCAGTTCTTC.